This is a list of T cell receptor beta chains from one sample in a study of blood T cell repertoires in COVID-19. Repertoires were generated with immunoSEQ multiplex PCR, while TCRdb's copy carries only in-frame clones and drops some. The data show around 150,000 clones, less than 85% seen once. The sample was peripheral blood. The receptors here all came from a woman aged 40-49 years with COVID-19, enrolled during active disease. Both conserved end residues are trimmed from each CDR3.

j_gene	v_gene	CDR3aa
TRBJ2-2	TRBV6-5	ASSYGTGAVGELF
TRBJ2-1	TRBV5-1	ASSLVAGSGGNEQF
TRBJ1-1	TRBV12-2	ASLGFGADTEAF
TRBJ2-1	TRBV11-2	ASSASRGGYNEQF
TRBJ2-7	TRBV7-9	ASSFQLPFSGRYEQY
TRBJ1-6	TRBV10-3	AVRGPYNSPLH
TRBJ1-5	TRBV5-1	ASSLGTGDSNQPQH
TRBJ1-4	TRBV10-2	ASMGSYNEKLF
TRBJ1-2	TRBV9	ASSADSSGYT
TRBJ2-7	TRBV5-4	ASSLAQEQY
TRBJ2-7	TRBV7-9	ASSKNNMPTGEQY
TRBJ2-1	TRBV5-4	ASRGDNEQF
TRBJ2-5	TRBV15	ATSRARTGGASETQY
TRBJ1-6	TRBV2	ASSEALQGSSPLH
TRBJ2-5	TRBV19	ASSIGATSGRGIQETQY
TRBJ2-1	TRBV19	ASKGGVYNEQF
TRBJ1-2	TRBV14	ASSQAGAANYGYT
TRBJ1-1	TRBV19	ASSIDRATEAF
TRBJ2-7	TRBV11-2	ASSLSGVPRYEQY
TRBJ1-2	TRBV19	ASSPADRPYGYT
TRBJ2-3	TRBV7-2	ANSFGSGGTDTQY
TRBJ2-7	TRBV3-1/TRBV3-2	ASSRRAVSEQY
TRBJ2-2	TRBV28	ASSSPRGSGRGGTGELF